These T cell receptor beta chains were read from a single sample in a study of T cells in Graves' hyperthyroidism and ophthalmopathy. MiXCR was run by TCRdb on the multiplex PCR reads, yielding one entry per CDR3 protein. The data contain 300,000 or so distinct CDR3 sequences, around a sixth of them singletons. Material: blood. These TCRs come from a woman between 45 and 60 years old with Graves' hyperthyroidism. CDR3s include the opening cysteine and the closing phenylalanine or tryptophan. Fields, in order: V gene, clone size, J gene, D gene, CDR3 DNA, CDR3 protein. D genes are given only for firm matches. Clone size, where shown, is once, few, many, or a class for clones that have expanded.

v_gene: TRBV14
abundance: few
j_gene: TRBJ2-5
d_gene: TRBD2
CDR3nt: TGTGCCAGCAGCGATAGCGGGTGGGAGACCCAGTACTTC
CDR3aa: CASSDSGWETQYF

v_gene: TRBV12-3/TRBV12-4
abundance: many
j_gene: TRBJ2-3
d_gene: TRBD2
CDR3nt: TGTGCCAGCAGTTCGACTAGTGGGACTAAGGCAGATACGCAGTATTTT
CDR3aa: CASSSTSGTKADTQYF

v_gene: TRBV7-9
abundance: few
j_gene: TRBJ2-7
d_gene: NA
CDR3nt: TGTGCCAGCAGTAGAGGGGGGGGCTTGGGATACGAGCAGTACTTC
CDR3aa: CASSRGGGLGYEQYF

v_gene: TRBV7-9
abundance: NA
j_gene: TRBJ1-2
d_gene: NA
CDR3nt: TGTGCCAGCAGCCCCGGGCGGGGATGGCGGCATGGCTACACCTTC
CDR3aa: CASSPGRGWRHGYTF

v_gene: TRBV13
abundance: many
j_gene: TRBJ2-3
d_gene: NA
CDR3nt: TGTGCCAGCAGCTTAGAGCGTTCTGGAGCTACGCAGTATTTT
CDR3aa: CASSLERSGATQYF

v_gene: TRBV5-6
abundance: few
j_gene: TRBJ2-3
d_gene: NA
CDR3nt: TGTGCCAGCAGCTTCGAGGTGGCAGATACGCAGTATTTT
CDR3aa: CASSFEVADTQYF

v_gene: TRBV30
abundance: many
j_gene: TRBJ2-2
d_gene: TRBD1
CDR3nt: TGTGCCTGGGGGGACAGGGGGCTCACCGGGGAGCTGTTTTTT
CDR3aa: CAWGDRGLTGELFF

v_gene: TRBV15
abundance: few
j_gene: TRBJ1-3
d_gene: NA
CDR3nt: TGTGCCACCAGCAGAGACAGAATCTCTGGAAACACCATATATTTT
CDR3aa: CATSRDRISGNTIYF

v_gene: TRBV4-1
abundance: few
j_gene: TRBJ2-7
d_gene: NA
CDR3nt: TGCGCCAGCAGCCAAGTGCAGAGACTCTCCTACGAGCAGTACTTC
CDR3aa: CASSQVQRLSYEQYF

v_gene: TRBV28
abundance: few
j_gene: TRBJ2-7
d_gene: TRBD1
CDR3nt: TGTGCCAGCAGTTTCGGGACAGGGGTCGAGCAGTACTTC
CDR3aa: CASSFGTGVEQYF

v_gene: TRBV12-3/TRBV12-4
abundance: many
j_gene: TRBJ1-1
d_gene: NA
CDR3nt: TGTGCCAGCAGTCCTTCTTGGGGCACTGAAGCTTTCTTT
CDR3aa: CASSPSWGTEAFF

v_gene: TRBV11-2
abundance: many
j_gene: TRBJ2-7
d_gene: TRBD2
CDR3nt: TGTGCCAGCAGCCAGCCCTCTAGCGGGCTGACTTACGAGCAGTACTTC
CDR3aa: CASSQPSSGLTYEQYF

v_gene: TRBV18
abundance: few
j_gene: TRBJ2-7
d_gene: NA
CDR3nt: TGTGCCAGCTCACCAGGGGGGGCACGAGCCTACGAGCAGTACTTC
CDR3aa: CASSPGGARAYEQYF

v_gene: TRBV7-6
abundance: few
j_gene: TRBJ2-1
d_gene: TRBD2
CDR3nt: TGTGCCAGCAGCGGGGCCTTTGGACTAGCGACCACCTACAATGAGCAGTTCTTC
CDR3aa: CASSGAFGLATTYNEQFF

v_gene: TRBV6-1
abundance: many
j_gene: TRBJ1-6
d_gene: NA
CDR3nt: TGTGCCAGCTCCCCTGGGAGGGAATCACCCCTCCACTTT
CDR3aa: CASSPGRESPLHF

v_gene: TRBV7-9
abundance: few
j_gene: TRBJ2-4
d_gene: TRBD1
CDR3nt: TGTGCCAGCAGCTTAGGGGGACAGGCCGGGTCAAACATTCAGTACTTC
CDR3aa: CASSLGGQAGSNIQYF

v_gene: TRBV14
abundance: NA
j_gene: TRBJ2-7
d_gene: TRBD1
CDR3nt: TGTGCCAGCAGCCAAGATCCACAGGGGTTTTCCGAGCAGTACTTC
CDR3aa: CASSQDPQGFSEQYF

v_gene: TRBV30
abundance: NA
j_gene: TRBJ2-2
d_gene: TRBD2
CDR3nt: TGTGCCTGGAGAGCGGGACCCGAGGGCGGGGAGCTGTTTTTT
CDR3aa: CAWRAGPEGGELFF

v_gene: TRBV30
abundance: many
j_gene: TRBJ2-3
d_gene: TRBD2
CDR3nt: TGTGCCTCCGTGGGACTAGCGGGAGATACGCAGTATTTT
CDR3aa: CASVGLAGDTQYF

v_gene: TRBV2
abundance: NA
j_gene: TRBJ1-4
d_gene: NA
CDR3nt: TGTGCCAGCAGTGGTTCAACGGGGGAAAAACTGTTTTTT
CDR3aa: CASSGSTGEKLFF

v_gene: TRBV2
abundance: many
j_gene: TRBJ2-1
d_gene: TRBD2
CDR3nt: TGTGCCAGCAGCATAGCGGGGGAACCTAGCTCCTATAATGAGCAGTTCTTC
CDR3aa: CASSIAGEPSSYNEQFF

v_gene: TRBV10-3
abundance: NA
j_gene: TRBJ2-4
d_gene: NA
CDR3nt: TGTGCCATCAGTGAGTCGACTCCGGGGGCTGGATCCAAAAACATTCAGTACTTC
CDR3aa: CAISESTPGAGSKNIQYF

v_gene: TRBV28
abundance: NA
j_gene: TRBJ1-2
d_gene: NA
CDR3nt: TGTGCCACCTCCCTGCGGTCCGCCGCCTATGGCTACACCTTC
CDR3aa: CATSLRSAAYGYTF

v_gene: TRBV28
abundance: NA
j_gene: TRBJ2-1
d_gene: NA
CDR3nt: TGTACCAGCAGCACGACTAACAATGAGCAGTTCTTC
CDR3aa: CTSSTTNNEQFF

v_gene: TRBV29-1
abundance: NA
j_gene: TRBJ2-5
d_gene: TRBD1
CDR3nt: TGCAGCGGAAAACAGGGGTCCTTCCAAGAGACCCAGTACTTC
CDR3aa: CSGKQGSFQETQYF

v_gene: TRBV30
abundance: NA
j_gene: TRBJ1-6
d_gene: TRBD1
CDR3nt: TGTGCCTGGAGTTTGGACAGGCTCTATAATTCACCCCTCCACTTT
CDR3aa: CAWSLDRLYNSPLHF